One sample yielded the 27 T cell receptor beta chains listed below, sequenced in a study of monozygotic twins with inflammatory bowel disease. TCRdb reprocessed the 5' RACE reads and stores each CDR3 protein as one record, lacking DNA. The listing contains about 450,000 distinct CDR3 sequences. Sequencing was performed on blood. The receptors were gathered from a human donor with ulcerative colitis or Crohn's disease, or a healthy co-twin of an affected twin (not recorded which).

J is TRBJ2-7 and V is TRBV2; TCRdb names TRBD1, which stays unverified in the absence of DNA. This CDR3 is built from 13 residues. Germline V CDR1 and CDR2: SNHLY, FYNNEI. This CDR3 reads CASKDRGLGEQYF.

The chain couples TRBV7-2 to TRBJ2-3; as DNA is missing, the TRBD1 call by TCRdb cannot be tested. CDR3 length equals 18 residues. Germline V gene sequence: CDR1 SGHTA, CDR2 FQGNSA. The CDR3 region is CASSFRLAGAGAADTQYF.

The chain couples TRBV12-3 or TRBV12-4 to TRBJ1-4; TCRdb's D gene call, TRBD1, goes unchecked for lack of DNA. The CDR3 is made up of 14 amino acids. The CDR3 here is CASSQDRINEKLFF.

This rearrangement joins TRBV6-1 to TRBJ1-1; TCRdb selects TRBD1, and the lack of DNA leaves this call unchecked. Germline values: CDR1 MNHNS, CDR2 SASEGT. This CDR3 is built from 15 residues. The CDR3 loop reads CASSHRDRASGEAFF.

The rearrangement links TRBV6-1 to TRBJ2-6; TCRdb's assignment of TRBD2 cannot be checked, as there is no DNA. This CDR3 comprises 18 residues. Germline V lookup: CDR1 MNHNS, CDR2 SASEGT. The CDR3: CASSERGLALSGANVLTF.

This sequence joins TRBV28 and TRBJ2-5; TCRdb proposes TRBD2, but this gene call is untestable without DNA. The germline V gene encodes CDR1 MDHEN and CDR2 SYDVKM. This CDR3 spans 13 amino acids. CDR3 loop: CASRKEGVETQYF. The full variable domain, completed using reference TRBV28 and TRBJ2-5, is DVKVTQSSRYLVKRTGEKVFLECVQDMDHENMFWYRQDPGLGLRLIYFSYDVKMKEKGDIPEGYSVSREKKERFSLILESASTNQTSMYLCASRKEGVETQYFGPGTRLLVL.

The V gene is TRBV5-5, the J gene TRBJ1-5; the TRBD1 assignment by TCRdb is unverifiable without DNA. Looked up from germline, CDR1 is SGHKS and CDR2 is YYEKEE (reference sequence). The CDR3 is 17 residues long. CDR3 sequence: CASSLEVQSRAYQPQHF.

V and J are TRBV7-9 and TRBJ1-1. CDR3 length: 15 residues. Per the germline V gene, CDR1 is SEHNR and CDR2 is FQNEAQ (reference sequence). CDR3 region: CASSLVPQLNTEAFF.

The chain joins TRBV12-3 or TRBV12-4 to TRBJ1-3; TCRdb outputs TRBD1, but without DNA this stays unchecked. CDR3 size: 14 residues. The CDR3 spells CASSPHREGNTIYF.

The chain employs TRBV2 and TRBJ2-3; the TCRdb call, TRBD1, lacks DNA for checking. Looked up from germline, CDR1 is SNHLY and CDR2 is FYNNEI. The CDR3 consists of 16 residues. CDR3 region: CASSYRTGVRGDTQYF.

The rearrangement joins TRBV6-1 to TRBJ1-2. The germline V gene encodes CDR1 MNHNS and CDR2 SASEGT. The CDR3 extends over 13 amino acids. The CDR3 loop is CASSAQRAWGYTF.

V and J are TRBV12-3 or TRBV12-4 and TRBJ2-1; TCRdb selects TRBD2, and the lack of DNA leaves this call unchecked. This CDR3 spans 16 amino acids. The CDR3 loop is CASSSRTSGTYNEQFF.

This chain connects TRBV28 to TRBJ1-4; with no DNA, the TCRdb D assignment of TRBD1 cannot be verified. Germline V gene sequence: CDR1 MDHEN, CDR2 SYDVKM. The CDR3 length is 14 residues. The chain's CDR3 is CASSLQGINEKLFF. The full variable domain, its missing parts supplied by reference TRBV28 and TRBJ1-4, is DVKVTQSSRYLVKRTGEKVFLECVQDMDHENMFWYRQDPGLGLRLIYFSYDVKMKEKGDIPEGYSVSREKKERFSLILESASTNQTSMYLCASSLQGINEKLFFGSGTQLSVL.

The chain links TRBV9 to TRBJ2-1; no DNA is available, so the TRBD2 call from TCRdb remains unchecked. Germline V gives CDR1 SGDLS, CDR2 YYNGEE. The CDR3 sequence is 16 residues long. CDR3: CASSGPMGGGDNEQFF.

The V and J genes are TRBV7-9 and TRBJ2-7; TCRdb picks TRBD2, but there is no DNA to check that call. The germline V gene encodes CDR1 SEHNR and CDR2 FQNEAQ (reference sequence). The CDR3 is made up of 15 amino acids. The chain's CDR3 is CASSRPSSAAYEQYF.

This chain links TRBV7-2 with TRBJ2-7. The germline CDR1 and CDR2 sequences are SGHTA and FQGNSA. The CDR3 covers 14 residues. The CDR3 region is CASSPNLSSYEQYF.

CDR3 region: CASRSGMNTEAFF. The chain carries TRBV7-2 and TRBJ1-1; the D gene TCRdb calls, TRBD1, cannot be checked with no DNA. The CDR3 runs to 13 residues. Germline V gives CDR1 SGHTA, CDR2 FQGNSA.

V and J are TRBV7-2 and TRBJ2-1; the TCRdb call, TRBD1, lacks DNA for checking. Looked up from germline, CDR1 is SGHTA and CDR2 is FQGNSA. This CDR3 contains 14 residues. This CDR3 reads CASRGQGIYNEQFF.

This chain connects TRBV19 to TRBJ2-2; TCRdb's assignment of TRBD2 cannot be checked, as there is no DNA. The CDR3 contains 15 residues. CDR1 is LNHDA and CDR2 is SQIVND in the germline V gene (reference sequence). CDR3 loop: CATSRSGINTGELFF.

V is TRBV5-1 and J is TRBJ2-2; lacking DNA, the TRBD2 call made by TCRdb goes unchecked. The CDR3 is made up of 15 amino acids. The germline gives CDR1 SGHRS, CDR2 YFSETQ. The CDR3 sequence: CASSWGLAGAGELFF.

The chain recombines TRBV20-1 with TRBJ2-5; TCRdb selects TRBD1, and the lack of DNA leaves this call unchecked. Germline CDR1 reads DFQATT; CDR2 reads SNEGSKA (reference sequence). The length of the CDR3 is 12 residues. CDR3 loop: CSAHQGAETQYF.

This chain's CDR3 is CASRTGTGGKVYEQYF. The genes are TRBV6-1 and TRBJ2-7; the D call from TCRdb, TRBD1, cannot be confirmed without DNA. This CDR3 is built from 16 residues. The germline V gene encodes CDR1 MNHNS and CDR2 SASEGT.

This CDR3 is CSVEFGDVAQYF. The V call is TRBV29-1, the J call TRBJ2-5. The V gene's germline CDR1 is SQVTM and CDR2 ANQGSEA. CDR3 length: 12 residues.

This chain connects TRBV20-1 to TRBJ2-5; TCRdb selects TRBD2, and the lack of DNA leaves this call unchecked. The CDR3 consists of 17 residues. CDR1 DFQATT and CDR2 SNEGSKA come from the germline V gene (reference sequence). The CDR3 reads CSARAWDSGWGEETQYF.

CDR3 in amino acids: CAIRKQSMKTEAFF. The genes are TRBV10-3 and TRBJ1-1. The CDR3 covers 14 residues. Per the germline V gene, CDR1 is ENHRY and CDR2 is SYGVKD.

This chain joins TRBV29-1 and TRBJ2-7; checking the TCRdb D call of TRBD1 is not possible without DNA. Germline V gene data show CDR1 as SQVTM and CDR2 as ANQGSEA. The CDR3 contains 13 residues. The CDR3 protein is CSGATGVSYEQYF.

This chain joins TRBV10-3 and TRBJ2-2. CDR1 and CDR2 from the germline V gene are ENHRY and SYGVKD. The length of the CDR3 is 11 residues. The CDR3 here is CAISEVGELFF.